These 21 T cell receptor beta chains were all obtained from the same sample, sequenced in a study of T cells after posttransplantation cyclophosphamide. The data were produced by immunoSEQ multiplex PCR, yet TCRdb's version contains in-frame clones alone and is incomplete. The table records 50,000 to 60,000 clones, 90% to 95% of them present only once. The sequenced sample consisted of PBMCs. The source is a woman in her twenties or thirties in good health and a related stem cell transplant donor.

The chain couples TRBV11-2 to TRBJ2-5; 7 bases line up with TRBD2. CDR1 and CDR2 from the germline V gene are SGHAT and FQNNGV. With 5 bases clipped from V and 5 bases from J, the junction kept 14 bases outside the gene matches. This CDR3 contains 16 residues. In nucleotides, the CDR3 is TGTGCCAGCAGCCCGAGTCGACTAGCATGGGGGGAGACCCAGTACTTC. Translated, it gives CASSPSRLAWGETQYF.

This chain joins TRBV19 and TRBJ1-5, with no clear D. Trimming pared 4 bases from V and 3 bases from J, leaving 13 bases between. Germline V CDR1 and CDR2: LNHDA, SQIVND (reference sequence). The length of the CDR3 is 15 residues. CDR3 loop: CASSKVKWANQPQHF. As DNA, the CDR3 is TGTGCCAGTAGTAAAGTCAAGTGGGCCAATCAGCCCCAGCATTTT.

The genes are TRBV6-4 and TRBJ1-5; TRBD1 matches at 7 bases. The V gene end was trimmed by 5 bases and the J gene end by 7 bases; junction bases not matched to a gene: 14. Germline V CDR1 and CDR2: MRHNA, SNTAGT. This CDR3 is 16 amino acids long. CDR3 in DNA: TGTGCCAGCAGTCCTGGTCATCAAGGGGGCGGACAGCCCCAGCATTTT. It codes for CASSPGHQGGGQPQHF.

A few counts support this clone. V usage is TRBV28 and J usage is TRBJ1-1; TRBD1 matches 9 bases. The trim removed 8 bases at V and 4 bases at J, leaving 5 bases unmatched. Germline V gene data show CDR1 as MDHEN and CDR2 as SYDVKM. CDR3 length: 13 amino acids. CDR3 in amino acids: CASWTGDLTEAFF. The CDR3 coding sequence is TGTGCCAGCTGGACAGGGGATCTCACTGAAGCTTTCTTT.

The V and J genes are TRBV5-6 and TRBJ1-2, with 7 bases lining up with TRBD1. CDR1 is SGHDT and CDR2 is YYEEEE in the germline V gene. This CDR3 contains 14 residues. The ends lost 4 bases at V and 5 bases at J; junction bases unmatched: 8. Written as DNA, the CDR3 is TGTGCCAGCAGCAGAGGACAGGTTGTTTATGGCTACACCTTC. Its translation is CASSRGQVVYGYTF.

The chain uses TRBV5-1 and TRBJ2-3; 8 positions agree with TRBD2. The V gene end was trimmed by 0 bases and the J gene end by 4 bases; junction bases not matched to a gene: 4. This CDR3 contains 15 residues. Germline CDR1 SGHRS, CDR2 YFSETQ. The CDR3 protein is CASSLVAGGADTQYF. DNA of the CDR3: TGCGCCAGCAGCTTGGTCGCGGGGGGCGCAGATACGCAGTATTTT.

The V call is TRBV5-4, the J call TRBJ1-2; the match to TRBD1 covers 8 bases. V dropped 1 base and J dropped 7; count of bases not matched to a gene: 3. Germline loops: CDR1 SGHNT, CDR2 YYREEE (reference sequence). This CDR3 has 13 amino acids. The CDR3 nucleotides are TGTGCCAGCAGCTTGCAGGGGGCGGGTGGCTACACCTTC. Its translation is CASSLQGAGGYTF.

This sequence joins TRBV28 and TRBJ2-7; 10 bases align to TRBD1. V lost 3 bases and J lost 0; bases outside the gene matches: 2. This CDR3 spans 15 amino acids. The V gene's germline CDR1 is MDHEN and CDR2 SYDVKM. CDR3 loop: CASSFGTGVSYEQYF. Here the CDR3 DNA reads TGTGCCAGCAGTTTTGGGACAGGGGTCTCCTACGAGCAGTACTTC.

This clone has just one count. The V call is TRBV5-8, the J call TRBJ2-5; D perhaps matches TRBD2 (5 bases). Germline V gene sequence: CDR1 SGHTS, CDR2 YDEGEE. V shed 4 bases and J shed 1 base, with 8 bases lying between them. The CDR3 sequence is 13 residues long. In DNA form, the CDR3 reads TGTGCCAGCAGCCCCCGGGGCCAAGAGACCCAGTACTTC. It is translated as CASSPRGQETQYF.

This clone was counted only a few times. V and J are TRBV7-9 and TRBJ1-2; D may be TRBD1 (5 bases). Germline CDR1 SEHNR, CDR2 FQNEAQ (reference sequence). The CDR3 runs 13 residues. V was trimmed by 7 bases and J by 4 bases, leaving 13 bases between them. The CDR3, as DNA: TGTGCCAGCACCATTACAGGAATCTATGGCTACACCTTC. This codes for CASTITGIYGYTF.

The rearrangement joins TRBV28 to TRBJ2-1; D is undetermined. Germline CDR1 and CDR2: MDHEN and SYDVKM. Trimming left V 7 bases short and J 0 bases short, with 7 bases between. The CDR3 spans 13 residues. The CDR3 sequence: CASKTFSYNEQFF. CDR3 nucleotide sequence: TGTGCCAGCAAGACTTTCTCCTACAATGAGCAGTTCTTC.

The rearrangement uses TRBV6-5 and TRBJ2-7; D may be TRBD1 (7 bases). The CDR3 is 13 amino acids. Germline CDR1 and CDR2: MNHEY and SVGAGI. Trimming stripped 3 bases from V and 6 bases from J, with 12 bases between. CDR3 sequence: CASSYRRGREQYF. In nucleotides, the CDR3 is TGTGCCAGCAGTTATAGGAGGGGGCGCGAGCAGTACTTC.

The V call is TRBV18, the J call TRBJ1-6; unclear D gene. V shed 3 bases and J shed 7 bases, with 13 bases lying between them. Germline loops: CDR1 KGHSH, CDR2 LQKENI. The CDR3 consists of 15 residues. The CDR3, as DNA: TGTGCCAGCTCACCCGGGGAGTCACGGAATTCACCCCTCCACTTT. It codes for CASSPGESRNSPLHF.

The V and J genes are TRBV5-4 and TRBJ2-3; 7 nucleotides agree with TRBD2. Per germline, CDR1 SGHNT and CDR2 YYREEE (reference sequence). The CDR3 sequence is 14 residues long. J gave up 4 bases and V 4 bases, and 6 bases lay outside the gene matches. The CDR3 sequence is CASSTGGGADTQYF. The CDR3 DNA sequence: TGTGCCAGCAGCACTGGGGGGGGAGCAGATACGCAGTATTTT.

The rearrangement joins TRBV6-4 to TRBJ2-1, with D possibly being TRBD2 (5 bases). The V gene's germline CDR1 is MRHNA and CDR2 SNTAGT. Trimming removed 7 bases from V and 4 bases from J, with 17 bases in between. This CDR3 comprises 15 residues. The DNA for the CDR3 is TGTGCCAGCACCATGAGGGCAGGAGATTACAATGAGCAGTTCTTC. It translates to CASTMRAGDYNEQFF.

The rearrangement joins TRBV27 to TRBJ1-2; D not resolved. Germline loops: CDR1 MNHEY, CDR2 SMNVEV (reference sequence). The CDR3 has 13 residues. The V gene lost 6 bases and the J gene lost 8 bases, with 16 bases spanning the gap. CDR3 loop: CASRLLGDWGYTF. The CDR3 DNA reads as TGTGCCAGCAGATTACTGGGTGACTGGGGCTACACCTTC.

This rearrangement joins TRBV5-6 to TRBJ2-1; no clear D gene. The CDR3 length is 13 residues. Between the trimmed V and J ends, which lost 0 bases and 4 bases, there was a span of 5 bases. Germline CDR1 and CDR2: SGHDT and YYEEEE. For the CDR3, the DNA is TGTGCCAGCAGCTTGGGGCAGTACAATGAGCAGTTCTTC. Translating gives CASSLGQYNEQFF.

The chain is built from TRBV7-8 and TRBJ1-6, with unresolved D. V was clipped by 1 base and J by 7 bases, with 5 bases between them. There are 13 residues in the CDR3. CDR1 is SGHVS and CDR2 is FQNEAQ in the germline V gene. The CDR3 region is CASSLGRNSPLHF. The DNA of the CDR3 is TGTGCCAGCAGCTTAGGGAGAAATTCACCCCTCCACTTT.

The rearrangement uses TRBV5-1 and TRBJ2-5; D remains ambiguous. The CDR3 contains 14 residues. Germline lookup yields CDR1 SGHRS and CDR2 YFSETQ. V shed 1 base and J shed 0 bases, with 7 bases lying between them. The CDR3 here is CASSLNANQETQYF. CDR3 DNA: TGCGCCAGCAGCTTGAACGCTAACCAAGAGACCCAGTACTTC.

The chain recombines TRBV30 with TRBJ2-3, with D possibly being TRBD2 (6 bases). In germline, CDR1 is GTSNPN, CDR2 SVGIG (reference sequence). There are 14 residues in the CDR3. The germline V and J ends were trimmed by 3 bases and 2 bases, with 12 bases remaining between them. The CDR3 protein is CAWSAGQNTDTQYF. Written as DNA, the CDR3 is TGTGCCTGGAGCGCGGGGCAGAACACAGATACGCAGTATTTT. The full variable domain, rest sourced from reference TRBV30 and TRBJ2-3, is SQTIHQWPATLVQPVGSPLSLECTVEGTSNPNLYWYRQAAGRGLQLLFYSVGIGQISSEVPQNLSASRPQDRQFILSSKKLLLSDSGFYLCAWSAGQNTDTQYFGPGTRLTVL.

This rearrangement joins TRBV12-5 to TRBJ2-2, with D perhaps matching TRBD1 (5 bases). The ends were cut back, 5 bases at V and 6 bases at J, with 22 bases in the middle. Germline V gene data show CDR1 as LGHNT and CDR2 as FRNRAP. This CDR3 spans 17 amino acids. DNA for the CDR3: TGTGCTAGTGGTCCCCCCCTCGGACACCCGACGGCCGGGGAGCTGTTTTTT. This translates into CASGPPLGHPTAGELFF.